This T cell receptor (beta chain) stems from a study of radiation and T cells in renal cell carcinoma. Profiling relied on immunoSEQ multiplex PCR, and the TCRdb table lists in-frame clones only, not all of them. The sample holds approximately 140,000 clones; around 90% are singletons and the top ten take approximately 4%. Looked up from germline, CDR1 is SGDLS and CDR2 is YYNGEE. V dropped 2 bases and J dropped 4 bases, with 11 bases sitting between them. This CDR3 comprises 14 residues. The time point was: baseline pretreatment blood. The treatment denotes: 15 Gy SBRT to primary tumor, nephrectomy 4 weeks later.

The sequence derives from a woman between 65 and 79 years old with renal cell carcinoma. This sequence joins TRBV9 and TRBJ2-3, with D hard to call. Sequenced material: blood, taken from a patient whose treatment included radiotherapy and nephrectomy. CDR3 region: CASSVLSRADTQYF. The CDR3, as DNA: TGTGCCAGCAGCGTCTTGAGCCGAGCAGATACGCAGTATTTT. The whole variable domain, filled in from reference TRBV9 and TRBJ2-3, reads DSGVTQTPKHLITATGQRVTLRCSPRSGDLSVYWYQQSLDQGLQFLIQYYNGEERAKGNILERFSAQQFPDLHSELNLSSLELGDSALYFCASSVLSRADTQYFGPGTRLTVL.